The 17 T cell receptor beta chains presented below share a single source sample, sequenced in a study of T cell clonotyping in hematopoietic cell transplantation. TCRdb's copy holds only in-frame clones and misses some; the assay was immunoSEQ multiplex PCR. The sample has 35,000 to 45,000 clones, approximately 94% seen once. Sequencing was carried out using peripheral blood mononuclear cells. The origin of the receptors is a woman between 45 and 60 years old in good health. Some clones in this sample may be carry-over from other donors' samples.

This chain links TRBV9 with TRBJ2-4; D possibly corresponds to TRBD2 (7 bases). This CDR3 is built from 14 residues. V lost 3 bases and J 9 bases, leaving 16 bases between the germline ends. The germline V gene encodes CDR1 SGDLS and CDR2 YYNGEE. The CDR3 DNA follows: TGTGCCAGCAGCGAGGGGGGGCGTGACGGCATTCAGTACTTC. Its translation is CASSEGGRDGIQYF.

This sequence joins TRBV6-6 and TRBJ1-1; D is ambiguous. The germline CDR1 and CDR2 sequences are MNHNY and SVGAGI (reference sequence). The CDR3 runs to 13 residues. The V and J ends lost 2 bases and 7 bases respectively, with 11 bases between them. The CDR3 is CASSYDIVLEAFF. The CDR3 DNA is TGTGCCAGCAGTTACGACATCGTGCTTGAAGCTTTCTTT.

The genes are TRBV6-5 and TRBJ1-1; the D gene is possibly TRBD1 (5 bases). The germline V and J ends were trimmed by 4 bases and 4 bases, with 10 bases remaining between them. CDR3 length equals 13 residues. Germline V gives CDR1 MNHEY, CDR2 SVGAGI. CDR3 sequence (DNA): TGTGCCAGCAGTTCGATAGACAGCACTGAAGCTTTCTTT. Translation gives CASSSIDSTEAFF.

The gene calls are TRBV9 and TRBJ1-1; TRBD1 agrees at 9 bases. CDR3 length equals 15 residues. CDR1 is SGDLS, CDR2 YYNGEE, per germline. The ends lost 4 bases at V and 4 bases at J; junction bases unmatched: 8. The CDR3 reads CASSLGQGSGTEAFF. DNA of the CDR3: TGTGCCAGCAGCCTTGGACAGGGGAGTGGCACTGAAGCTTTCTTT. Drawing the rest from reference TRBV9 and TRBJ1-1, the complete variable domain is DSGVTQTPKHLITATGQRVTLRCSPRSGDLSVYWYQQSLDQGLQFLIQYYNGEERAKGNILERFSAQQFPDLHSELNLSSLELGDSALYFCASSLGQGSGTEAFFGQGTRLTVV.

The rearrangement joins TRBV7-8 to TRBJ2-2; 7 nucleotides agree with TRBD1. V shed 2 bases, J shed 6 bases, and the junction held 6 bases outside the gene matches. CDR3 length equals 15 residues. The V gene's germline CDR1 is SGHVS and CDR2 FQNEAQ. CDR3 bases: TGTGCCAGCAGCTTAACAGGGGTTAAGGCCGGGGAGCTGTTTTTT. This codes for CASSLTGVKAGELFF.

The chain recombines TRBV28 with TRBJ1-1; D not resolved. The V end was cut by 5 bases, the J end by 2 bases, with 15 bases between. The CDR3 length is 15 residues. The germline V gene has CDR1 MDHEN and CDR2 SYDVKM. The CDR3 is CASSGPRQRNTEAFF. As DNA, the CDR3 is TGTGCCAGCAGTGGTCCTCGGCAGCGAAACACTGAAGCTTTCTTT.

V is TRBV5-4 and J is TRBJ2-2; the match to TRBD1 covers 8 bases. Germline CDR1 and CDR2: SGHNT and YYREEE (reference sequence). The J segment lost 6 bases and the V segment lost 2 bases, leaving 12 bases of the junction unmatched. This CDR3 comprises 17 residues. CDR3 sequence: CASSFGMDRDGAGELFF. In DNA, the CDR3 is TGTGCCAGCAGCTTTGGGATGGACAGGGATGGGGCCGGGGAGCTGTTTTTT.

For this clone: Other DNA sequences in the sample encode the same CDR3. V gene TRBV4-3 combines with J gene TRBJ2-3; no firm D call. The germline V gene has CDR1 LGHNA and CDR2 YSLEER. CDR3 size: 13 residues. The ends were cut back, 0 bases at V and 0 bases at J, with 1 base in the middle. The CDR3, as DNA: TGCGCCAGCAGCCAAGACAGCACAGATACGCAGTATTTT. This encodes CASSQDSTDTQYF.

The V and J genes are TRBV6-6 and TRBJ1-5; tentatively, D is TRBD1 (5 bases). This CDR3 has 15 residues. V dropped 4 bases and J dropped 4 bases, with 14 bases sitting between them. In germline, CDR1 is MNHNY, CDR2 SVGAGI (reference sequence). The CDR3 coding sequence is TGTGCCAGCAGTTCCCTGGGGGGTGGGAATCAGCCCCAGCATTTT. Translated, it gives CASSSLGGGNQPQHF.

The chain employs TRBV7-8 and TRBJ2-3; a weak D match, TRBD1 (5 bases). The V end lost 0 bases, the J end lost 7 bases, and 29 bases lay between the germline ends. Germline V lookup: CDR1 SGHVS, CDR2 FQNEAQ. The CDR3 contains 20 residues. CDR3 residues: CASSLAPTGIVLLTQNTQYF. The CDR3 coding sequence is TGTGCCAGCAGCTTAGCGCCAACAGGAATCGTCTTGCTTACACAGAATACGCAGTATTTT.

The J gene is TRBJ1-1, the V gene TRBV7-9; no firm D call. The CDR3 consists of 13 residues. Germline values: CDR1 SEHNR, CDR2 FQNEAQ (reference sequence). V was trimmed by 2 bases and J by 1 base, leaving 5 bases between them. In DNA form, the CDR3 reads TGTGCCAGCAGCTTATCGAGGAACACTGAAGCTTTCTTT. Amino acid sequence: CASSLSRNTEAFF.

This clone was found once. The chain combines TRBV19 with TRBJ1-2, with a weak D call TRBD1 (5 bases). The CDR3 consists of 13 residues. The V gene lost 3 bases and the J gene lost 7 bases, with 12 bases spanning the gap. CDR1 and CDR2 from the germline V gene are LNHDA and SQIVND (reference sequence). CDR3 in DNA: TGTGCCAGTAGTATGGTGGGGACCGCTGGCTACACCTTC. Amino acids: CASSMVGTAGYTF.

This clone showed up just once. V and J are TRBV19 and TRBJ1-1, with TRBD1 identical over 10 bases. The CDR3 runs 15 residues. The germline CDR1 and CDR2 sequences are LNHDA and SQIVND (reference sequence). Trimming at V came to 4 bases and at J to 6 bases, leaving 8 bases not matched to a gene. The CDR3 region is CASSKTGGARAEAFF. In DNA, the CDR3 is TGTGCCAGTAGTAAGACAGGGGGCGCGAGGGCTGAAGCTTTCTTT.

The V call is TRBV15, the J call TRBJ2-2; no clear D gene. The CDR3 has 14 amino acids. From germline, CDR1 is LNHNV and CDR2 YYDKDF (reference sequence). V lost 0 bases and J 8 bases, leaving 10 bases between the germline ends. CDR3 sequence: CATSRDLESGELFF. The CDR3 DNA is TGTGCCACCAGCAGAGATTTGGAGTCGGGGGAGCTGTTTTTT.

V gene TRBV9 combines with J gene TRBJ2-1; TRBD2 matches at 11 bases. The CDR3 runs to 15 residues. Trimming removed 4 bases from V and 6 bases from J; junction bases left unmatched: 6. Germline-derived CDR1 and CDR2 are SGDLS and YYNGEE. The CDR3 region has the DNA TGTGCCAGCAGCTGGCAGACTAGCGGGGTCAATGAGCAGTTCTTC. It specifies CASSWQTSGVNEQFF.

V usage is TRBV7-8 and J usage is TRBJ1-2, with 8 bases fitting TRBD1. The V gene end was trimmed by 1 base and the J gene end by 6 bases; junction bases not matched to a gene: 16. This CDR3 region has 18 residues. Germline values: CDR1 SGHVS, CDR2 FQNEAQ. The CDR3 reads CASSLVPGQVGTSNGYTF. The DNA for the CDR3 is TGTGCCAGCAGCTTAGTCCCGGGACAGGTCGGAACGTCAAATGGCTACACCTTC.

This clone came up once. The chain has TRBV7-2 and TRBJ1-2; 10 positions agree with TRBD1. This CDR3 is built from 14 residues. Germline CDR1 is SGHTA and CDR2 is FQGNSA. V shed 5 bases, J shed 7 bases, and the junction held 7 bases outside the gene matches. CDR3 nucleotides: TGTGCCAGCAGCCCGCGAGACAGGGGGCTTGGCTACACCTTC. This gives the protein CASSPRDRGLGYTF. The full variable domain, with the rest looked up from reference TRBV7-2 and TRBJ1-2, is GAGVSQSPSNKVTEKGKDVELRCDPISGHTALYWYRQSLGQGLEFLIYFQGNSAPDKSGLPSDRFSAERTGGSVSTLTIQRTQQEDSAVYLCASSPRDRGLGYTFGSGTRLTVV.